This TCR beta chain was captured in a study of response to subunit inactivated influenza vaccine. As regards this clonotype: The antigen is undetermined.

Regarding the study as a whole: The authors proposed limited new T cell recruitment per seasonal influenza vaccination.

TCRdb passed the RT-PCR reads through MiXCR, listing each CDR3 protein once. The sample lists around 520,000 distinct CDR3 sequences, about an eighth seen once, with 10% in the top ten. The V and J ends lost 3 bases and 6 bases, in that order; junction bases with no gene match: 8. Germline CDR1 is DFQATT and CDR2 is SNEGSKA (reference sequence). The CDR3 sequence is 14 residues long. The clonotype originates from a man over 45 who received an inactivated influenza vaccine. The V gene is TRBV20-1, the J gene TRBJ1-1; TRBD1 aligns across 9 bases. Material: PBMCs from blood, obtained on the day of vaccination. The DNA of the CDR3 is TGCAGTGCTAGCCCGGGGACAGGGAGCGCTGAAGCTTTCTTT. Amino acid sequence: CSASPGTGSAEAFF.